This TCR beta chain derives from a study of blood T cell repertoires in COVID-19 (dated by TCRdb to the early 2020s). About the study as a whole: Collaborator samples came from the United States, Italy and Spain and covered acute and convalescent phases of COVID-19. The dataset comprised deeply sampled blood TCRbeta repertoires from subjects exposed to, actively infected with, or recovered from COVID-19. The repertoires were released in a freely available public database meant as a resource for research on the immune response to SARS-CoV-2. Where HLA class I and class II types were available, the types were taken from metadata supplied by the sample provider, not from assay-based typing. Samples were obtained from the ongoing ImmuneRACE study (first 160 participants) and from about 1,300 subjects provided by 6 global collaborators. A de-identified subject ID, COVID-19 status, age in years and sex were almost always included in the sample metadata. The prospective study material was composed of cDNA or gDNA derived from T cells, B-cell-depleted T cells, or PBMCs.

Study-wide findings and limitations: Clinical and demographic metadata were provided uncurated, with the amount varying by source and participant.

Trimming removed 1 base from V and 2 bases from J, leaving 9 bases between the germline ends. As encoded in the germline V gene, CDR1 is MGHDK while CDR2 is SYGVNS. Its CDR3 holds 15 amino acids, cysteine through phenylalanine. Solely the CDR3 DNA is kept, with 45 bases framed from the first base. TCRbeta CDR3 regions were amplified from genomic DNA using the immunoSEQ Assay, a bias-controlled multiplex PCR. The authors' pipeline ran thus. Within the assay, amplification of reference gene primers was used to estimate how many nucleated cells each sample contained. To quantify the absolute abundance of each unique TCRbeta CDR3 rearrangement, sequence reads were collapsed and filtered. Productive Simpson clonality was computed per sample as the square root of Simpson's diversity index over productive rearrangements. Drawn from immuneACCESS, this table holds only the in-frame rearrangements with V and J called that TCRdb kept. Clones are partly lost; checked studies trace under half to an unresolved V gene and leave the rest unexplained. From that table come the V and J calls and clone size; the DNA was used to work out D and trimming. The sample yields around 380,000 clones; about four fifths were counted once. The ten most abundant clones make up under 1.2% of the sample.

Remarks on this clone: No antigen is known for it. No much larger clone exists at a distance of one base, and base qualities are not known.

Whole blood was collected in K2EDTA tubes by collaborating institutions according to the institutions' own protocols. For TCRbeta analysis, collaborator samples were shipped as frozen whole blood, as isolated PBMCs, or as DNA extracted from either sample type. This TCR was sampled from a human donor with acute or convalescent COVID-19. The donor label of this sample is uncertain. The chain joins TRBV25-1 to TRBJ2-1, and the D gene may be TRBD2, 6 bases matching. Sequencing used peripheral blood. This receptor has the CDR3 CASSEWSSAYNEQFF. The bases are TGTGCCAGCAGTGAATGGTCTAGCGCCTACAATGAGCAGTTCTTC. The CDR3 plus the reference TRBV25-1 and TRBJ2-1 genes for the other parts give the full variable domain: EADIYQTPRYLVIGTGKKITLECSQTMGHDKMYWYQQDPGMELHLIHYSYGVNSTEKGDLSSESTVSRIRTEHFPLTLESARPSHTSQYLCASSEWSSAYNEQFFGPGTRLTVL.